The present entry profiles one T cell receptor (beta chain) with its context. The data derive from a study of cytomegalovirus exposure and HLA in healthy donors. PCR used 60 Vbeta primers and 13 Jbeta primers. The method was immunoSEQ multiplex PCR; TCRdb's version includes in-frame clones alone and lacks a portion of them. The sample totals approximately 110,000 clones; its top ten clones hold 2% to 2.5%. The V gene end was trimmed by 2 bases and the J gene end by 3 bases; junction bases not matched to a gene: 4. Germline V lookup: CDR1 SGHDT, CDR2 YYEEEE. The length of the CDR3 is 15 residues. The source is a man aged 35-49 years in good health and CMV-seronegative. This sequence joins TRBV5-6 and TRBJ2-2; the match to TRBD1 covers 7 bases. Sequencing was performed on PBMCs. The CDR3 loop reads CASSLGGLDTGELFF. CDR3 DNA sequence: TGTGCCAGCAGCTTAGGGGGCCTCGACACCGGGGAGCTGTTTTTT.